This note documents a single TCR beta chain sequence. What it binds is not known. This sample is part of a study of T-cell memory formation after mild COVID-19. Study context: In these data, TCR clusters were largely donor specific.

Barcoded TCR alpha and TCR beta cDNA libraries with UMIs came from 5'RACE using constant-segment primers. TCRdb analysed the 5' RACE reads with MiXCR anew, one entry per CDR3 protein. The sample shows some 97,000 distinct CDR3 sequences, around 10% of them seen only once. Study-level findings and limits: A balance of CD4 and CD8 characterized clones contracting day 15 to 85, whereas later expanders leaned CD4+. Still unconfirmed is whether the second-wave clones peaking on day 37 recognized SARS-CoV-2.

Sequencing input: PBMCs or a T cell subset sorted from them (not recorded which). This clonotype was obtained from a man between 18 and 35 years old who had mild COVID-19 (a few samples of this study predate the infection). Cell type and time point are not known.

The CDR3: CASSEGAGANNEQFF. CDR3 nucleotide sequence: TGTGCCAGCAGCGAGGGAGCGGGGGCCAACAATGAGCAGTTCTTC. The V and J genes are TRBV11-2 and TRBJ2-1; TRBD2 aligns across 8 bases. The CDR3 has 15 amino acids. CDR1 SGHAT and CDR2 FQNNGV come from the germline V gene. The trim removed 5 bases at V and 5 bases at J, leaving 8 bases unmatched.